This T cell receptor (beta chain) was identified during a study of shared clonotypes between healthy human individuals. Broader study findings: In this cohort, only blood was sampled, and tissue repertoires likely differ.

The protocol was immunoSEQ multiplex PCR, while the TCRdb copy is restricted to in-frame clones and leaves out a portion. The sample consists of 630,000 or so clones, 98% of them appearing once. Turning to this clone: Antigen: not known.

The germline V gene encodes CDR1 SGHVS and CDR2 FNYEAQ. The CDR3 is 13 amino acids. Trimming stripped 4 bases from V and 3 bases from J, with 7 bases between. Naive-designated CD8 cells lacked CD45RO, were positively enriched for CCR7, and omitted terminally differentiated effector memory CD45RA+ cells. The chain is built from TRBV7-6 and TRBJ2-1; D is possibly TRBD2 (5 bases). This TCR derives from a man aged 30 to 45 in good health. The sequencing input was naive CD8+ T cells sorted from blood. This chain's CDR3 is CASSYDYYNEQFF. For the CDR3, the DNA is TGTGCCAGCAGCTATGACTACTACAATGAGCAGTTCTTC.